This is a list of T cell receptor beta chains from one sample in a study of early stage breast cancer tumors. The protocol was immunoSEQ multiplex PCR, while the TCRdb copy is restricted to in-frame clones and leaves out a portion. The profile shows over 5,500 clones, about three fifths of them singletons. The specimen was normal breast tissue next to the tumor. The origin of the receptors is a person aged 45-60 years with breast cancer. Both conserved end residues are part of each CDR3. D genes are given only for firm matches. The listing skips clone size in some rows; elsewhere it reads once, few, many or a size class.

J | V | size | length | D | CDR3 | DNA
TRBJ1-1 | TRBV4-1 | NA | 14 | NA | CASSQPASPGKAFF | TGCGCCAGCAGCCAACCGGCGAGCCCGGGAAAAGCTTTCTTT
TRBJ2-7 | TRBV6-4 | once | 13 | NA | CASSEGPSYEQYF | TGTGCCAGCAGTGAGGGCCCATCCTACGAGCAGTACTTC
TRBJ2-7 | TRBV2 | NA | 14 | NA | CASSEAVISYEQYF | TGTGCCAGCAGTGAAGCGGTGATCTCCTACGAGCAGTACTTC
TRBJ2-7 | TRBV6-1 | NA | 17 | TRBD1 | CAISEWGRDRVQGEQYF | TGTGCCATCAGTGAGTGGGGCCGGGACAGGGTACAAGGCGAGCAGTACTTC
TRBJ1-2 | TRBV4-2 | NA | 20 | TRBD1 | CASSQDLLWGQGADYYGYTF | TGTGCCAGCAGCCAAGATCTTCTCTGGGGACAGGGGGCGGATTACTATGGCTACACCTTC
TRBJ2-5 | TRBV11-2 | NA | 15 | NA | CASSLDYLVTETQYF | TGTGCCAGCAGCTTAGATTACCTAGTAACAGAGACCCAGTACTTC
TRBJ2-1 | TRBV11-2 | NA | 14 | NA | CASSLDGVLDEQFF | TGTGCCAGCAGCTTAGACGGCGTCCTCGATGAGCAGTTCTTC
TRBJ1-1 | TRBV27 | few | 11 | NA | CASKRGTEAFF | TGTGCCAGCAAGAGGGGGACTGAAGCTTTCTTT
TRBJ2-7 | TRBV19 | NA | 14 | NA | CASSQLGSSYEQYF | TGTGCCAGTAGTCAACTAGGGAGCTCCTACGAGCAGTACTTC
TRBJ2-1 | TRBV11-2 | NA | 15 | TRBD2 | CASSVDRGGWNEQFF | TGTGCCAGCAGCGTGGACCGGGGGGGGTGGAATGAGCAGTTCTTC
TRBJ1-5 | TRBV19 | NA | 15 | NA | CASSITGYSNQPQHF | TGTGCCAGTAGTATTACAGGTTATAGCAATCAGCCCCAGCATTTT
TRBJ1-4 | TRBV6-5 | NA | 15 | TRBD1 | CASSYEQGAGEKLFF | TGTGCCAGCAGTTACGAACAGGGGGCAGGCGAAAAACTGTTTTTT
TRBJ1-3 | TRBV7-2 | few | 14 | NA | CASSLLNSGNTIYF | TGTGCCAGCAGCTTATTGAACTCTGGAAACACCATATATTTT
TRBJ2-7 | TRBV28 | NA | 12 | NA | CASSLSGLGQYF | TGTGCCAGCAGTTTGAGTGGGTTAGGGCAGTACTTC
TRBJ2-3 | TRBV11-3 | NA | 13 | NA | CASSVSGTDTQYF | TGTGCCAGCAGCGTTAGCGGCACAGATACGCAGTATTTT
TRBJ1-5 | TRBV7-8 | few | 16 | TRBD1 | CASSYDRSGQGQPQHF | TGTGCCAGCAGTTATGACCGCTCCGGACAGGGGCAGCCCCAGCATTTT
TRBJ1-1 | TRBV7-9 | NA | 14 | NA | CASSPDTSNTEAFF | TGTGCCAGCAGCCCAGACACCTCGAACACTGAAGCTTTCTTT
TRBJ2-6 | TRBV5-1 | few | 23 | NA | CASSLGPPGVFRVLWAGANVLTF | TGCGCCAGCAGCTTGGGTCCACCTGGGGTGTTTAGGGTTCTCTGGGCTGGGGCCAACGTCCTGACTTTC
TRBJ2-5 | TRBV5-1 | NA | 13 | NA | CASSLGTQETQYF | TGCGCCAGCAGCTTGGGCACCCAAGAGACCCAGTACTTC
TRBJ1-2 | TRBV6-5 | NA | 14 | TRBD1 | CASSYRDRGASYTF | TGTGCCAGCAGTTACCGGGACAGGGGCGCCAGCTACACCTTC
TRBJ2-7 | TRBV13 | once | 15 | TRBD1 | CASSPRQGISYEQYF | TGTGCCAGCAGCCCCCGACAGGGCATCTCCTACGAGCAGTACTTC
TRBJ2-7 | TRBV7-2 | NA | 14 | NA | CASSLGVRSYEQYF | TGTGCCAGCAGCTTAGGGGTGCGTTCCTACGAGCAGTACTTC
TRBJ2-2 | TRBV30 | few | 11 | NA | CAYAKTGELFF | TGTGCCTACGCGAAAACCGGGGAGCTGTTTTTT
TRBJ1-3 | TRBV5-5 | NA | 17 | TRBD1 | CASSLPGQGTLGNTIYF | TGTGCCAGCAGCTTACCGGGACAGGGGACTCTTGGAAACACCATATATTTT
TRBJ1-2 | TRBV14 | NA | 13 | NA | CASSQGPNYGYTF | TGTGCCAGCAGCCAAGGGCCAAACTATGGCTACACCTTC
TRBJ1-4 | TRBV2 | NA | 15 | NA | CASSRTGATNEKLFF | TGTGCCAGCAGTCGGACGGGAGCAACTAATGAAAAACTGTTTTTT
TRBJ2-1 | TRBV29-1 | medium-sized | 10 | NA | CSVVHNEQFF | TGCAGCGTGGTCCACAATGAGCAGTTCTTC
TRBJ2-7 | TRBV5-6 | NA | 15 | TRBD2 | CASTGDWSGDYEQYF | TGTGCCAGCACCGGCGACTGGAGCGGGGATTACGAGCAGTACTTC
TRBJ1-5 | TRBV30 | few | 15 | NA | CAWSAWTYSNQPQHF | TGTGCCTGGAGTGCCTGGACTTATAGCAATCAGCCCCAGCATTTT
TRBJ2-7 | TRBV7-9 | NA | 15 | NA | CASSQDDGGGDEQYF | TGTGCCAGCAGCCAAGATGACGGGGGCGGGGACGAGCAGTACTTC
TRBJ2-2 | TRBV23-1 | NA | 14 | NA | CASRRRGFAGELFF | TGCGCCAGCAGGCGGCGCGGTTTTGCCGGGGAGCTGTTTTTT
TRBJ2-1 | TRBV10-3 | NA | 15 | NA | CAISGSGALYNEQFF | TGTGCCATCAGTGGGTCAGGGGCCCTCTACAATGAGCAGTTCTTC
TRBJ2-1 | TRBV5-6 | few | 12 | NA | CASSFGRNEQFF | TGTGCCAGCAGCTTCGGGCGGAATGAGCAGTTCTTC
TRBJ2-3 | TRBV7-9 | NA | 13 | NA | CASSPLWQDTQYF | TGTGCCAGCAGTCCATTATGGCAGGATACGCAGTATTTT
TRBJ1-2 | TRBV10-3 | few | 13 | TRBD1 | CAISEPGQGGGTF | TGTGCCATCAGTGAGCCGGGACAGGGAGGAGGTACCTTC